The clone carrying this T cell receptor (beta chain) turned up a few times. What it binds is unknown. These data originate in a study of blood T cells in healthy people across ages. Study results and caveats: As naive T cell percentage varied, TCR beta diversity correlated strongly with it.

A sample-barcoded 5' primer and a J-beta primer mix were used in a second PCR of about 6 to 11 cycles. From each sample, at least 3 million paired-end reads containing CDR3 were obtained. TCRdb itself ran the 5' RACE reads through MiXCR, one entry per CDR3 protein. The data show roughly 1 million distinct CDR3 sequences, with approximately 25% seen just once and about 0.72% held by the top ten. This CDR3 has 14 amino acids. Germline V gene data show CDR1 as MNHEY and CDR2 as SMNVEV (reference sequence). The data also belong to a second study, concerning T cells of mothers and their children.

Sequencing input: blood. The chain recombines TRBV27 with TRBJ2-5; no clear D. The J call is in doubt because the DNA end fits TRBJ2-7 better. This sequence originates from a girl aged 2 to 10 in good health. The CDR3 DNA sequence: TGTGCCAGCAGTTTAACGCCAGCCTCCTACGAGCAGTACTTC. This sequence encodes CASSLTPASYEQYF.